This TCR beta chain came from a study of cytomegalovirus exposure and HLA in healthy donors. PCR amplification relied on 60 Vbeta primers (plus 13 Jbeta primers). Only in-frame clones appear in the TCRdb table, and some are missing; sequencing was by immunoSEQ multiplex PCR. Its listing shows tens of thousands of clones. The germline CDR1 and CDR2 sequences are MNHNY and SVGAGI (reference sequence). Between the trimmed V and J ends, which lost 7 bases and 3 bases, there was a span of 12 bases. The CDR3 has 13 residues. The specimen sequenced was PBMCs. J is TRBJ2-5 and V is TRBV6-6; D possibly corresponds to TRBD1 (6 bases). The origin of this receptor is a woman aged 35 to 49 in good health and CMV-seropositive. The CDR3 nucleotides are TGTGCCAGCACTTTACCAGGGGAAGAGACCCAGTACTTC. Translated, it gives CASTLPGEETQYF.